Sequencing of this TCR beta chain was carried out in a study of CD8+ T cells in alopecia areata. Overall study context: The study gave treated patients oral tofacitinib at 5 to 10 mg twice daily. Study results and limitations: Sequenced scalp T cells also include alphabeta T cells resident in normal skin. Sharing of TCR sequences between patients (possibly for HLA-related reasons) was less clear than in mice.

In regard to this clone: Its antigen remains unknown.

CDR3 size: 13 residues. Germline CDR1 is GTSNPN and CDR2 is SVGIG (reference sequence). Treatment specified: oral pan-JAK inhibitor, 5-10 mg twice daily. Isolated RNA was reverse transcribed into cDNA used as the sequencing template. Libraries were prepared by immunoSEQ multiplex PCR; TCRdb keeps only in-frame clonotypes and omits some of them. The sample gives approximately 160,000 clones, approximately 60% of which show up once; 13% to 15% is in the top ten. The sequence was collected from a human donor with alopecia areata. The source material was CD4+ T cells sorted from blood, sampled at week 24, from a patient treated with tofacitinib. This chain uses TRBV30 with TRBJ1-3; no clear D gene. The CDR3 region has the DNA TGTGCTCAGACGCGAGGGACTGGAAACACCATATATTTT. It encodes CAQTRGTGNTIYF.